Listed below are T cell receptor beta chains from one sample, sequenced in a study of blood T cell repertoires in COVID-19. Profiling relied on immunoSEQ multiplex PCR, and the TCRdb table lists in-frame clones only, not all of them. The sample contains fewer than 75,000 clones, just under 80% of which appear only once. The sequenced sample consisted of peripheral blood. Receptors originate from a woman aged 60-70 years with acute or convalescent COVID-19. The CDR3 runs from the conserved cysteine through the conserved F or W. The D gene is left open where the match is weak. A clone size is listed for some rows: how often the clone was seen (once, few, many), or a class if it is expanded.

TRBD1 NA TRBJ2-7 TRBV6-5 TGTGCCAGCAGTTACGGACAGGGTGACGAGCAGTACTTC CASSYGQGDEQYF
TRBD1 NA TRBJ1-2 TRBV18 TGTGCCAGCTCACCGCAGCCCCCGGGACAGGGGGCTCGTGGCTACACCTTC CASSPQPPGQGARGYTF
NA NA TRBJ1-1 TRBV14 TGTGCCAGCAGCCAAGACCGAGCTTTCTTT CASSQDRAFF
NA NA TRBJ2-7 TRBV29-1 TGCAGCGTTTCGGCAGGCACATACGAGCAGTACTTC CSVSAGTYEQYF
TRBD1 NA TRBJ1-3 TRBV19 TGTGCCAGTAGAACCACCGGGACAGGGCCACCCTTCTCTGGAAACACCATATATTTT CASRTTGTGPPFSGNTIYF
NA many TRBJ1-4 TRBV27 TGTGCCAGCAGTTTATCGAAGGGAGATGAGGATGAAAAACTGTTTTTT CASSLSKGDEDEKLFF
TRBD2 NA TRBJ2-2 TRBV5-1 TGCGCCAGCAGCTTCACTAGCGGGGGTACCGGGGAGCTGTTTTTT CASSFTSGGTGELFF
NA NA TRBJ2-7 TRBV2 TGTGCCAGATCAAGCGGACGGACCTACGAGCAGTACTTC CARSSGRTYEQYF
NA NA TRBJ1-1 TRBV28 TGTGCCAGCAGTTCAGACTACAGGGAAAAGATGAACACTGAAGCTTTCTTT CASSSDYREKMNTEAFF
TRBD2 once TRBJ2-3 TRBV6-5 TGTGCCAGCAGTCTAGCGGGCCCCTGGACAGATACGCAGTATTTT CASSLAGPWTDTQYF
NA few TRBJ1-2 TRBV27 TGTGCCAGCAGTCCCCCGGGAGGCGATGGCTACACCTTC CASSPPGGDGYTF
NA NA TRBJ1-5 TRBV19 TGTGCCAGTAGCCTCAGACAGCGGGTCCTTAGCAATCAGCCCCAGCATTTT CASSLRQRVLSNQPQHF
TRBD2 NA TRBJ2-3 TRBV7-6 TGTGCCAGCAGCTCCCTTAGCGGGACCATTCCAGATACGCAGTATTTT CASSSLSGTIPDTQYF
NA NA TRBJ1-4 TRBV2 TGTGCCAGCAGGGGAAGAACAGGGACGGTTTATGAAAAACTGTTTTTT CASRGRTGTVYEKLFF
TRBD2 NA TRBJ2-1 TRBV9 TGTGCCAGCAGCCCCGAGGAGGGTATGACTAGCGGGGTTCATGAGCAGTTCTTC CASSPEEGMTSGVHEQFF
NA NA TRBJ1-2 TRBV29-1 TGCAGCGTTGAAGTAAGAGGGGGCTACACCTTC CSVEVRGGYTF
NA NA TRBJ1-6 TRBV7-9 TGTGCCAGCAGCTTAGTAGGGGGGGCAAATTCACCCCTCCACTTT CASSLVGGANSPLHF
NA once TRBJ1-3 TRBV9 TGTGCCAGCAGCGTTAGCCGGGAGAGAGGAAACACCATATATTTT CASSVSRERGNTIYF
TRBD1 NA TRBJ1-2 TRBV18 TGTGCCAGCTCACTGGGACAGGCCGATGGCTACACCTTC CASSLGQADGYTF
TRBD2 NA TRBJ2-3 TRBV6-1 TGTGCCAGCAGTGAACTAGCGGGCGCAGATACGCAGTATTTT CASSELAGADTQYF
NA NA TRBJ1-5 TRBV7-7 TGTGCTAGCAGCCGTTGGCCCCAGCATTTT CASSRWPQHF
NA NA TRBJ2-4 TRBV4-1 TGCGCCAGCAGCCAGGGAGCGGAACAGCTGAGAAACATTCAGTACTTC CASSQGAEQLRNIQYF
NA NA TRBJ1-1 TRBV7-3 TGTGCCAGCAGCCTGCAGGGGCAGTCAAACACTGAAGCTTTCTTT CASSLQGQSNTEAFF
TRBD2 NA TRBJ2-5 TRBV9 TGTGCCAGCAGCGTTAGCGGGGGAGTAGAGACCCAGTACTTC CASSVSGGVETQYF
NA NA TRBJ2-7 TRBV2 TGTGCCAGCACCAGGATCTCCTACGAGCAGTACTTC CASTRISYEQYF
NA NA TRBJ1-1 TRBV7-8 TGTGCCAGCAGCTCGGCTCTTCGGAGCGGAAACACTGAAGCTTTCTTT CASSSALRSGNTEAFF
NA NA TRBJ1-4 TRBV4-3 TGCGCCAGCAGCCAAGAAACCCCACCCGGGACAACCAAGGGGATTCAACTGTTTTTT CASSQETPPGTTKGIQLFF
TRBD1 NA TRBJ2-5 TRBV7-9 TGTGCCAGCAGCTTGGGACACAGGGGAGAGGCGGAGACCCAGTACTTC CASSLGHRGEAETQYF
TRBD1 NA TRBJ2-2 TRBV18 TGTGCCAGCTCACCACGGACAGGGGGAAACACCGGGGAGCTGTTTTTT CASSPRTGGNTGELFF
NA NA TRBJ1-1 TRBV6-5 TGTGCCAGCACAGGTCCGGGGTTGCGGGCTGAAGCTTTCTTT CASTGPGLRAEAFF
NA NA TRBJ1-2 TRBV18 TGTGCCAGCTCACCACTCAGGGGCTACTATGGCTACACCTTC CASSPLRGYYGYTF
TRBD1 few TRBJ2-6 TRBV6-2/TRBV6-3 TGTGCCAGCAGTTACCCCGGGACAGACTTCTCTGGGGCCAACGTCCTGACTTTC CASSYPGTDFSGANVLTF
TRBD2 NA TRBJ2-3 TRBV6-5 TGTGCCAGCAGTTACTTTCGCGGGGGGGCCTCAGATACGCAGTATTTT CASSYFRGGASDTQYF
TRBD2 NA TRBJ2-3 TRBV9 TGTGCCAGCACCCTGACTAGCGGGGGTACAGATACGCAGTATTTT CASTLTSGGTDTQYF
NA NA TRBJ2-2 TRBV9 TGTGCCAGCAGCTCCGTCGACACCGGGGAGCTGTTTTTT CASSSVDTGELFF
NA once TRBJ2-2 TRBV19 TGTGCCAGTAGTATAGCTTGGACAACTTTAGGCGGGGAGCTGTTTTTT CASSIAWTTLGGELFF
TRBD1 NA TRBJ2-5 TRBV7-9 TGTGCCAGCAGCTTCGGGACAGGGGGTGAAGAGACCCAGTACTTC CASSFGTGGEETQYF
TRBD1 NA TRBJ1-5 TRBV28 TGTGCCAGCAGCCTAGGGACAGGGCGGGCTCAGCCCCAGCATTTT CASSLGTGRAQPQHF
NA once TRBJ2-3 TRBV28 TGTGCCAGCAGTTTACCCCGACAGGCCGGCACAGATACGCAGTATTTT CASSLPRQAGTDTQYF
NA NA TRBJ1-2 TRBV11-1 TGTGCCAGCAGCTTATTCGGGAATACCCGGCAGCACACCTTC CASSLFGNTRQHTF
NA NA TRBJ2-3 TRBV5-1 TGCGCCAGCAGCTTGGCCGGCGCAGGGAGGAGGAATACGCAGTATTTT CASSLAGAGRRNTQYF
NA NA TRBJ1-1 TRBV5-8 TGTGCCAGCTTTAAAGACTCCTCATACACTGAAGCTTTCTTT CASFKDSSYTEAFF
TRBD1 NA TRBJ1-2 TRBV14 TGTGCCAGCAGTCAGGGGGCACACTATGGCTACACCTTC CASSQGAHYGYTF
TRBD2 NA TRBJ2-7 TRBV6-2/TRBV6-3 TGTGCCAGCAGTGGACTAGCGGGGGGGTACTACGAGCAGTACTTC CASSGLAGGYYEQYF
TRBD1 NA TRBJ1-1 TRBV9 TGTGCCAGCAGCGAAGGGGGCTTAACTGAAGCTTTCTTT CASSEGGLTEAFF
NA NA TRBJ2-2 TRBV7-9 TGTGCCAGCAGCTTCGGGACCTTAAGGGGAGGCGGGGAGCTGTTTTTT CASSFGTLRGGGELFF
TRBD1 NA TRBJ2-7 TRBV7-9 TGTGCCAGCAGCGCCGGGACAGGGCTTTACGAGCAGTACTTC CASSAGTGLYEQYF
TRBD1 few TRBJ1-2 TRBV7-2 TGTGCCAGCAGCCTCAGACAGGGTAGCGGCTACACCTTC CASSLRQGSGYTF
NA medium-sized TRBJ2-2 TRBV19 TGTGCCAGTAGTATAGGCAGGGGCACCGGGGAGCTGTTTTTT CASSIGRGTGELFF
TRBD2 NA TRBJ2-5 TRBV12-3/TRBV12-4 TGTGCCAGCAAATGGGGGGGTGGCGAGACCCAGTACTTC CASKWGGGETQYF
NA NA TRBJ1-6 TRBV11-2 TGTGCCAGCAGCACAGGGTATAATTCACCCCTCCACTTT CASSTGYNSPLHF
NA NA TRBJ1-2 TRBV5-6 TGTGCCAGCAGCCAGGAGGCCGGCTATGGCTACACCTTC CASSQEAGYGYTF
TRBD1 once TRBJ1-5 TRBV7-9 TGTGCCAGCAGCTTATCTTTTAGGGGGCACGGCAATCAGCCCCAGCATTTT CASSLSFRGHGNQPQHF
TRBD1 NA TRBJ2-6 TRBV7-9 TGTGCCAGCTCCGACAGGGGAGTATACTCTGGGGCCAACGTCCTGACTTTC CASSDRGVYSGANVLTF
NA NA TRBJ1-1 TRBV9 TGTGCCAGCAGCGTAGTAGCGGGGACTTACACTGAAGCTTTCTTT CASSVVAGTYTEAFF
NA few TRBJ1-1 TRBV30 TGTGCCTGGAGTGCCTGGAGAGGGATTGAAGCTTTCTTT CAWSAWRGIEAFF
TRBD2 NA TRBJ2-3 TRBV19 TGTGCCAGTAGTATTTCCCCAGGGAGGGACACAGATACGCAGTATTTT CASSISPGRDTDTQYF
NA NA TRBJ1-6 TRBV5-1 TGCGCCAGCAGCCCTAGCGGGGGGAATTCACCCCTCCACTTT CASSPSGGNSPLHF
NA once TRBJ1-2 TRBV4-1 TGCGCCAGCAGCCCTGACAGGAACTATGGCTACACCTTC CASSPDRNYGYTF
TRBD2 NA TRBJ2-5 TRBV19 TGTGCCAGTAGTATAGCGGGGGGGGAGACCCAGTACTTC CASSIAGGETQYF